This T cell receptor (beta chain) was obtained from a study of blood T cell repertoires in COVID-19. Trimming took 7 bases from V and 0 from J, leaving 9 bases between them. Germline V gene lookup returns CDR1 SNHLY and CDR2 FYNNEI. This CDR3 is 13 amino acids long. Seattle-derived patients entered the study during active infection and were followed longitudinally. Data came from immunoSEQ multiplex PCR; TCRdb stores just in-frame clones and leaves some out. The table lists approximately 390,000 clones, more than 75% of them singletons, with about 2.3% in the top ten. The sequenced sample was peripheral blood. This TCR came from a woman aged 55-75 years with COVID-19, enrolled during active disease. V is TRBV2 and J is TRBJ1-1; D uncertain. The CDR3 DNA reads TGTGCCAGCAAGCAGACAATGAACACTGAAGCTTTCTTT. It yields the protein CASKQTMNTEAFF.